Following are 25 T cell receptor beta chains from one sample sequenced in a study of T-cell reconstitution after alpha-beta-depleted transplantation in children. This sample's TCRbeta library carried unique molecular identifier barcodes. One entry per CDR3 protein, called by TCRdb with MiXCR from the PCR reads. Here the sample spans 440,000 or so distinct CDR3 sequences, under 13% being singletons. The sequenced sample was PBMCs from the stem cell graft donor, obtained from the stem cell graft. The source of these receptors is a human donor who donated a stem cell graft to a child with acute myeloid leukemia.

The table lists this clonotype with many counts. V is TRBV29-1 and J is TRBJ2-7, with D possibly being TRBD1 (6 bases). Germline values: CDR1 SQVTM, CDR2 ANQGSEA. The CDR3 has 16 residues. V lost 3 bases, J lost 2 bases, and 20 bases lay in between. CDR3 in amino acids: CSVEQEGVHIPYEQYV. As DNA, the CDR3 is TGCAGCGTTGAGCAAGAGGGGGTCCATATCCCCTACGAGCAGTACGTC.

This clonotype was found a few times. The genes are TRBV7-2 and TRBJ1-1; D is unresolved. The CDR3 is made up of 17 amino acids. The germline V gene has CDR1 SGHTA and CDR2 FQGNSA. V shed 6 bases and J shed 1 base, with 21 bases lying between them. The CDR3 sequence is CASSLNVAGGGNTEAFF. DNA of the CDR3: TGTGCCAGCAGTCTTAACGTAGCAGGTGGTGGGAACACTGAAGCTTTCTTT.

This clonotype was seen a few times. This sequence joins TRBV12-3 or TRBV12-4 and TRBJ2-1, with D perhaps TRBD1 or TRBD2 (6 bases each). V was shortened by 8 bases and J by 7 bases, with 12 bases between the two germline ends. This CDR3 is built from 12 residues. This CDR3 reads CASGGLGNEQFF. The CDR3 bases are TGTGCCAGCGGGGGGCTGGGTAATGAGCAGTTCTTC.

The CDR3 nucleotides are TGTGCCAGCAGCTTAGCACCGGCCGGAAACACCATATATTTT. It codes for CASSLAPAGNTIYF. This chain joins TRBV7-2 and TRBJ1-3; no firm D call. CDR1 and CDR2 from the germline V gene are SGHTA and FQGNSA. The CDR3 length is 14 residues. The V end was cut by 0 bases, the J end by 4 bases, with 7 bases between.

This chain connects TRBV12-3 or TRBV12-4 to TRBJ2-4, with 7 bases that match TRBD2. V gave up 5 bases and J gave up 2 bases; unmatched junction bases: 9. The CDR3 extends over 16 amino acids. The CDR3: CASSTSGKGTKNIQYF. CDR3 nucleotides: TGTGCCAGCAGTACGAGCGGGAAGGGAACCAAAAACATTCAGTACTTC.

There are many counts of this clonotype. The V call is TRBV6-1, the J call TRBJ2-5, with TRBD2 matching over 10 bases. This CDR3 has 16 amino acids. Germline values: CDR1 MNHNS, CDR2 SASEGT. The junction had 11 bases not matched to a gene; V was cut back by 5 bases and J by 5 bases. CDR3 DNA sequence: TGTGCCAGCAGTCTTATGCCTAGCGGGAGTTTGGAGACCCAGTACTTC. Translating it yields CASSLMPSGSLETQYF.

Only a few counts were recorded for this clonotype. The chain uses TRBV6-1 and TRBJ2-5; 9 positions match TRBD1. This CDR3 is built from 14 residues. V lost 1 base and J lost 12; bases outside the gene matches: 9. Germline CDR1 is MNHNS and CDR2 is SASEGT. The CDR3 coding sequence is TGTGCCAGCAGTGAAGTGGACAGGGGTGACGGCGAGTACTTC. It encodes CASSEVDRGDGEYF.

This clonotype came up once. The V and J genes are TRBV9 and TRBJ2-1, with 10 bases matching TRBD1. The V and J ends lost 0 bases and 5 bases, in that order; junction bases with no gene match: 5. The CDR3 totals 16 residues. Per germline, CDR1 SGDLS and CDR2 YYNGEE. DNA for the CDR3: TGTGCCAGCAGCGTAGTATTGGGACAGGGGAACAATGAGCAGTTCTTC. Protein sequence: CASSVVLGQGNNEQFF.

Concerning this clonotype: The junction differs from germline at one of its ends, possibly a read error. The V and J genes are TRBV27 and TRBJ2-7, with D possibly matching TRBD2 (6 bases). The CDR3 sequence is 15 residues long. Germline loops: CDR1 MNHEY, CDR2 SMNVEV (reference sequence). In DNA, the CDR3 is TGTGCCAGCGGTTTATATAGCGGCTTCTCCTACGAGCAGTACTTC. Protein: CASGLYSGFSYEQYF.

This clonotype occurred a few times. In nucleotides, the CDR3 is TGCGCCAGCAGCGTAGGACAGGGGATTGAGACCCAGTACTTC. It yields the protein CASSVGQGIETQYF. The chain has TRBV5-1 and TRBJ2-5; 9 bases match TRBD1. V dropped 4 bases and J dropped 5; count of bases not matched to a gene: 6. The CDR3 sequence is 14 residues long. CDR1 is SGHRS, CDR2 YFSETQ, per germline.

V gene TRBV20-1 combines with J gene TRBJ2-5; 8 bases map to TRBD1. CDR1 DFQATT and CDR2 SNEGSKA come from the germline V gene (reference sequence). The CDR3 runs 14 residues. V lost 2 bases, J lost 3 bases, and 5 bases stayed unmatched. The CDR3 DNA is TGCAGTGCTAGACCCTCGACAGGGGAAGAGACCCAGTACTTC. Translated, it gives CSARPSTGEETQYF.

In its sample, this clonotype was seen a few times. This sequence joins TRBV29-1 and TRBJ1-2; 7 nucleotides match TRBD1. J lost 5 bases, V lost 4 bases, and 4 bases had no gene match. Germline V gives CDR1 SQVTM, CDR2 ANQGSEA. This CDR3 contains 12 residues. Here the CDR3 DNA reads TGCAGCGTTGCACGGGGACAGTATGGCTACACCTTC. Amino acid sequence: CSVARGQYGYTF. The variable domain in full, completed from reference TRBV29-1 and TRBJ1-2, reads SAVISQKPSRDICQRGTSLTIQCQVDSQVTMMFWYRQQPGQSLTLIATANQGSEATYESGFVIDKFPISRPNLTFSTLTVSNMSPEDSSIYLCSVARGQYGYTFGSGTRLTVV.

This rearrangement joins TRBV9 to TRBJ1-1; D unclear. This CDR3 comprises 14 residues. Deletions cut 5 bases from V and 0 bases from J, with 11 bases between. Germline V gives CDR1 SGDLS, CDR2 YYNGEE. The CDR3: CASSVGGMNTEAFF. As DNA, the CDR3 is TGTGCCAGCAGTGTCGGTGGGATGAACACTGAAGCTTTCTTT.

This clonotype was found a few times. This chain links TRBV3-1 with TRBJ2-5, with D tentatively TRBD2 (5 bases). This CDR3 has 13 residues. Between the trimmed V and J ends, which lost 3 bases and 2 bases, there was a span of 7 bases. The germline V gene encodes CDR1 LGHDT and CDR2 YNNKEL (reference sequence). CDR3 coding DNA: TGTGCCAGCAGCCATACGGGGCAAGAGACCCAGTACTTC. It specifies CASSHTGQETQYF.

This clonotype was counted at least ten times. The gene calls are TRBV18 and TRBJ1-4; D gene uncertain. CDR1 is KGHSH, CDR2 LQKENI, per germline. The CDR3 loop spans 15 amino acids. The germline V and J ends were trimmed by 4 bases and 8 bases, with 17 bases remaining between them. The CDR3 DNA follows: TGTGCCAGCTCACTATTTGGCGGCGCCAACGAAAAACTGTTTTTT. Its protein is CASSLFGGANEKLFF. The full variable domain, its missing parts supplied by reference TRBV18 and TRBJ1-4, is NAGVMQNPRHLVRRRGQEARLRCSPMKGHSHVYWYRQLPEEGLKFMVYLQKENIIDESGMPKERFSAEFPKEGPSILRIQQVVRGDSAAYFCASSLFGGANEKLFFGSGTQLSVL.

In regard to this clonotype: This sequence may be a read error, since a much larger clone differs from it by one base. V gene TRBV12-3 or TRBV12-4 combines with J gene TRBJ2-6; no definite D call. This CDR3 has 14 amino acids. This CDR3 is CACSSADGANVLTF. The CDR3, as DNA: TGTGCCTGCAGTTCCGCAGACGGGGCCAACGTCCTGACTTTC.

This clonotype has ten or more counts. The chain employs TRBV4-1 and TRBJ2-3; D is possibly TRBD1 or TRBD2 (5 bases each). The CDR3 is 14 amino acids. Per the germline V gene, CDR1 is MGHRA and CDR2 is YSYEKL. Trimming took off 0 bases at V and 9 bases at J, with 13 bases between the two ends. Here the CDR3 DNA reads TGCGCCAGCAGCCAAGAGGCCCCCCGGGACACGCAGTATTTT. Its translation: CASSQEAPRDTQYF.

The chain uses TRBV18 and TRBJ2-7; no clear D. Germline lookup yields CDR1 KGHSH and CDR2 LQKENI. V was trimmed by 1 base and J by 7 bases, leaving 14 bases between them. The CDR3 runs to 14 residues. The CDR3 spells CASSPQSPAGEQYF. Written as DNA, the CDR3 is TGTGCCAGCTCACCACAGTCGCCGGCTGGGGAGCAGTACTTC. The full variable domain, rest sourced from reference TRBV18 and TRBJ2-7, is NAGVMQNPRHLVRRRGQEARLRCSPMKGHSHVYWYRQLPEEGLKFMVYLQKENIIDESGMPKERFSAEFPKEGPSILRIQQVVRGDSAAYFCASSPQSPAGEQYFGPGTRLTVT.

This clonotype was found a few times. This chain links TRBV7-9 with TRBJ2-2; D perhaps matches TRBD2 (5 bases). Germline values: CDR1 SEHNR, CDR2 FQNEAQ (reference sequence). The CDR3 consists of 14 residues. V lost 3 bases, J lost 4 bases, and 9 bases lay in between. This CDR3 is CASSFFTSTGELFF. The CDR3 coding sequence is TGTGCCAGCAGCTTTTTTACTAGCACCGGGGAGCTGTTTTTT.

This clonotype has only a few counts. The chain uses TRBV5-1 and TRBJ1-5; tentative D call: TRBD1 (6 bases). Germline V gives CDR1 SGHRS, CDR2 YFSETQ. This CDR3 contains 15 residues. V lost 1 base and J 3 bases, leaving 11 bases between the germline ends. DNA of the CDR3: TGCGCCAGCAGCTTGTGGGCAGGGGCCAATCAGCCCCAGCATTTT. Translating it yields CASSLWAGANQPQHF.

This clonotype was detected only a few times. The chain employs TRBV7-9 and TRBJ2-5; weak D call: TRBD1 (6 bases). CDR3 length: 13 residues. V lost 4 bases, J lost 1 base, and 7 bases lay in between. Germline V gene data show CDR1 as SEHNR and CDR2 as FQNEAQ (reference sequence). CDR3 DNA sequence: TGTGCCAGCAGCTGGGGGCCCCAAGAGACCCAGTACTTC. Translated, it gives CASSWGPQETQYF.

This chain links TRBV19 with TRBJ2-7; maybe TRBD1 (5 bases). The CDR3 length is 13 residues. Germline V lookup: CDR1 LNHDA, CDR2 SQIVND (reference sequence). V was shortened by 3 bases and J by 1 base, with 7 bases between the two germline ends. CDR3 sequence (DNA): TGTGCCAGTAGTATGGGGCGGTCCTACGAGCAGTACTTC. Translated: CASSMGRSYEQYF.

The genes are TRBV12-3 or TRBV12-4 and TRBJ1-3, with unresolved D. V was shortened by 7 bases and J by 9 bases, with 10 bases between the two germline ends. CDR3 length: 11 amino acids. The CDR3 DNA follows: TGTGCCAGCACCCGGGCGGGCACCATATATTTT. This encodes CASTRAGTIYF.

This clonotype was seen ten or more times. V gene TRBV20-1 combines with J gene TRBJ2-7, with no clear D. Germline CDR1 reads DFQATT; CDR2 reads SNEGSKA (reference sequence). CDR3 length: 15 residues. Deletions cut 0 bases from V and 0 bases from J, with 12 bases between. The CDR3 protein is CSARDPRSASYEQYF. DNA for the CDR3: TGCAGTGCTAGAGACCCTCGCTCGGCCTCCTACGAGCAGTACTTC.

This clonotype showed up many times. The gene calls are TRBV20-1 and TRBJ2-2; TRBD2 is a possible D gene (6 bases). Per the germline V gene, CDR1 is DFQATT and CDR2 is SNEGSKA (reference sequence). The CDR3 is 15 amino acids. V was cut by 0 bases and J by 7 bases, with 15 bases left in between. Written as DNA, the CDR3 is TGCAGTGCTAGAGATCGAACCCAGGACTACGGGGAGCTGTTTTTT. Translation: CSARDRTQDYGELFF.